These T cell receptor beta chains were read from a single sample in a study of shared clonotypes between healthy human individuals. TCRdb's copy holds only in-frame clones and misses some; the assay was immunoSEQ multiplex PCR. The repertoire holds around 2.5 million clones, with roughly 93% as singletons. The sample taken for sequencing was naive CD4+ T cells from PBMCs. The receptors originated from a man younger than 30 in good health. Some clones in this sample may be carry-over from other donors' samples. Both conserved end residues are part of each CDR3. A D gene is named only where the DNA matches it firmly. Some rows mark clone size as missing; the rest say once, few, many or name a class of expanded clone.

clone size	D gene	V gene	J gene	CDR3 protein	CDR3 DNA
NA	NA	TRBV6-5	TRBJ2-7	CASSYSYGDYEQYF	TGTGCCAGCAGTTACTCGTACGGAGACTACGAGCAGTACTTC
NA	NA	TRBV28	TRBJ2-1	CASSFAELGYNEQFF	TGTGCCAGCAGTTTCGCCGAGCTTGGGTACAATGAGCAGTTCTTC
NA	NA	TRBV10-3	TRBJ1-1	CAISDRGAEAFF	TGTGCCATCAGTGATCGGGGAGCGGAAGCTTTCTTT
once	TRBD2	TRBV6-5	TRBJ2-7	CASSYGGSRYEQYF	TGTGCCAGCAGTTACGGCGGGAGTCGCTACGAGCAGTACTTC
NA	NA	TRBV7-9	TRBJ1-2	CASSLDGSYGYTF	TGTGCCAGCAGCTTAGACGGATCCTATGGCTACACCTTC
NA	NA	TRBV5-1	TRBJ2-5	CASSSNGAGETQYF	TGCGCCAGCAGCTCGAACGGAGCAGGGGAGACCCAGTACTTC
NA	NA	TRBV6-6	TRBJ1-1	CASTPRFGTEAFF	TGTGCCAGCACCCCACGGTTCGGCACTGAAGCTTTCTTT
NA	NA	TRBV27	TRBJ1-1	CASSLRRGTEAFF	TGTGCCAGCAGTTTGAGGAGGGGCACTGAAGCTTTCTTT
NA	TRBD1	TRBV18	TRBJ1-1	CASSPRRGQIEAFF	TGTGCCAGCTCACCACGTAGGGGGCAGATTGAAGCTTTCTTT
NA	NA	TRBV30	TRBJ1-2	CAWSTGLGGYTF	TGTGCCTGGAGTACAGGATTAGGTGGCTACACCTTC
NA	NA	TRBV5-1	TRBJ2-7	CASSLVAGSGYEQYF	TGCGCCAGCAGCTTGGTGGCGGGATCGGGGTACGAGCAGTACTTC
NA	TRBD1	TRBV18	TRBJ2-7	CASSGQGVFSSYEQYF	TGTGCCAGCAGTGGACAGGGGGTTTTCAGCTCCTACGAGCAGTACTTC
NA	NA	TRBV7-2	TRBJ2-7	CASSSTGYEQYF	TGTGCCAGCAGCTCCACGGGTTACGAGCAGTACTTC
NA	TRBD1	TRBV5-1	TRBJ1-1	CASCRQGVVADTEAFF	TGCGCCAGCTGTCGACAGGGAGTCGTTGCGGACACTGAAGCTTTCTTT
NA	NA	TRBV18	TRBJ2-1	CASSPGGTNEQFF	TGTGCCAGCTCACCGGGGGGCACAAATGAGCAGTTCTTC
NA	TRBD2	TRBV2	TRBJ2-1	CASTGLAGDVEQFF	TGTGCCAGCACGGGACTAGCGGGAGATGTTGAGCAGTTCTTC
NA	NA	TRBV7-9	TRBJ1-1	CASSGRDPRSTEAFF	TGTGCCAGCAGCGGAAGGGACCCCCGGAGTACTGAAGCTTTCTTT
NA	NA	TRBV2	TRBJ2-7	CASRRGAYEQYF	TGTGCCAGCAGAAGGGGAGCCTACGAGCAGTACTTC
NA	NA	TRBV28	TRBJ1-1	CASSFQRTEAFF	TGTGCCAGCAGTTTCCAAAGGACTGAAGCTTTCTTT
NA	NA	TRBV7-2	TRBJ1-3	CASSPGGPLSGNTIYF	TGTGCCAGCAGCCCCGGGGGCCCCCTCTCTGGAAACACCATATATTTT
NA	NA	TRBV6-5	TRBJ1-1	CASSYDRDTEAFF	TGTGCCAGCAGTTACGACCGGGACACTGAAGCTTTCTTT
NA	NA	TRBV19	TRBJ2-7	CASSPWGAAIYEQYF	TGTGCCAGTAGTCCGTGGGGGGCTGCAATATACGAGCAGTACTTC
NA	TRBD1	TRBV2	TRBJ2-7	CASSSDRGYEQYF	TGTGCCAGCAGTTCGGACAGGGGTTACGAGCAGTACTTC
NA	NA	TRBV29-1	TRBJ2-5	CSARDYQETQYF	TGCAGCGCCCGGGACTACCAAGAGACCCAGTACTTC
NA	TRBD1	TRBV29-1	TRBJ2-1	CSVGQGPYNEQFF	TGCAGCGTGGGACAGGGTCCCTACAATGAGCAGTTCTTC
NA	NA	TRBV5-1	TRBJ2-1	CASSSLLAPGTEQFF	TGCGCCAGCAGCTCCCTGTTAGCCCCGGGCACTGAGCAGTTCTTC
NA	NA	TRBV9	TRBJ2-2	CASSVVGRGNTGELFF	TGTGCCAGCAGCGTAGTAGGCAGGGGGAACACCGGGGAGCTGTTTTTT
NA	NA	TRBV7-6	TRBJ1-3	CASSHPIQGDTIYF	TGTGCCAGCAGTCATCCCATCCAAGGAGACACCATATATTTT
once	TRBD2	TRBV7-7	TRBJ2-1	CASSLTGTRLFNEQFF	TGTGCCAGCAGCTTAACCGGGACTAGGCTTTTCAATGAGCAGTTCTTC
NA	TRBD2	TRBV27	TRBJ2-3	CASRTMSGSPDTQYF	TGTGCCAGCAGGACGATGAGCGGGAGCCCAGATACGCAGTATTTT
NA	NA	TRBV28	TRBJ2-1	CASSLNTGQTYNEQFF	TGTGCCAGCAGTTTAAATACCGGACAGACCTACAATGAGCAGTTCTTC
NA	TRBD2	TRBV5-1	TRBJ2-7	CASSPASGNLYEQYF	TGCGCCAGCAGCCCAGCTAGCGGGAATCTCTACGAGCAGTACTTC
NA	NA	TRBV4-3	TRBJ1-2	CASSQDAGIGYTF	TGCGCCAGCAGCCAAGATGCGGGGATTGGCTACACCTTC
NA	NA	TRBV9	TRBJ1-2	CASSVAGTNYGYTF	TGTGCCAGCAGCGTAGCCGGGACCAACTATGGCTACACCTTC
once	NA	TRBV28	TRBJ1-4	CASSFRPAEKLFF	TGTGCCAGCAGTTTTAGGCCAGCTGAAAAACTGTTTTTT
NA	NA	TRBV5-1	TRBJ2-1	CASSFTGPGTNEQFF	TGCGCCAGCAGCTTTACAGGTCCAGGTACCAATGAGCAGTTCTTC
NA	NA	TRBV6-6	TRBJ1-5	CASSYRRVSNQPQHF	TGTGCCAGCAGTTATCGCAGGGTGAGCAATCAGCCCCAGCATTTT
NA	TRBD1	TRBV29-1	TRBJ2-2	CSVDLGRTGPGELFF	TGCAGCGTTGATTTGGGGAGGACAGGGCCCGGGGAGCTGTTTTTT
once	NA	TRBV27	TRBJ2-1	CASSKLALGSYNEQFF	TGTGCCAGCAGCAAACTAGCCTTAGGCTCCTACAATGAGCAGTTCTTC
NA	TRBD1	TRBV28	TRBJ1-5	CASSPGQGGGDQPQHF	TGTGCCAGCAGTCCGGGACAGGGAGGAGGAGATCAGCCCCAGCATTTT
NA	NA	TRBV28	TRBJ2-7	CASSFRPLTSRQYF	TGTGCCAGCAGTTTTAGGCCCCTTACTAGCCGGCAGTACTTC
NA	TRBD1	TRBV6-4	TRBJ1-3	CASSDATGRSGNTIYF	TGTGCCAGCAGTGACGCGACAGGGAGGTCTGGAAACACCATATATTTT
few	NA	TRBV7-2	TRBJ1-5	CASSLAGQTQHF	TGTGCCAGCAGCTTAGCGGGTCAGACCCAGCATTTT
NA	TRBD2	TRBV7-6	TRBJ2-2	CASSLFSGRNTGELFF	TGTGCCAGCAGCTTATTTAGCGGGAGGAACACCGGGGAGCTGTTTTTT
NA	NA	TRBV18	TRBJ2-1	CASSPPEYNEQFF	TGTGCCAGCTCACCACCGGAGTACAATGAGCAGTTCTTC
NA	NA	TRBV5-1	TRBJ1-2	CASRGTGQGYTF	TGCGCCAGCAGAGGAACGGGACAAGGCTACACCTTC
NA	TRBD2	TRBV2	TRBJ2-1	CASSELGGTYNEQFF	TGTGCCAGCAGTGAACTGGGGGGGACCTACAATGAGCAGTTCTTC
NA	NA	TRBV6-5	TRBJ1-1	CASSPKRGVNTEAFF	TGTGCCAGCAGTCCCAAACGCGGGGTGAACACTGAAGCTTTCTTT
NA	NA	TRBV7-9	TRBJ2-7	CASSLGPGRGPYEQYF	TGTGCCAGCAGCTTAGGACCGGGACGGGGGCCCTACGAGCAGTACTTC
NA	TRBD1	TRBV18	TRBJ1-1	CASSEDRGNTEAFF	TGTGCCAGCTCCGAGGACAGGGGGAACACTGAAGCTTTCTTT